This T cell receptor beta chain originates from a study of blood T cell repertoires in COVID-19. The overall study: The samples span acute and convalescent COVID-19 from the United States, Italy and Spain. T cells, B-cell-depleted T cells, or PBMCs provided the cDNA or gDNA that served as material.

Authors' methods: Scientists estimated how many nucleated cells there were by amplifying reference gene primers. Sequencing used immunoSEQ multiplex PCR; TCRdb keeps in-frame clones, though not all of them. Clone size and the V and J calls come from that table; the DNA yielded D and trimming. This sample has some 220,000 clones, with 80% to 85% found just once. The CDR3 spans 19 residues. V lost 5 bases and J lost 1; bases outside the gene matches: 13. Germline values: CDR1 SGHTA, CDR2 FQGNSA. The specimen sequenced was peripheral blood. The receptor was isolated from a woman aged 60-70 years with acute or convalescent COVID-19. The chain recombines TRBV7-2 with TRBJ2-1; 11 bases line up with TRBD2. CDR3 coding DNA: TGTGCCAGCAGCACCAGCCTCCCTAGCGGGGGGCGGTCCTACAATGAGCAGTTCTTC. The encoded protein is CASSTSLPSGGRSYNEQFF.